This is a list of T cell receptor beta chains from one sample in a study of CD8 T cells in ankylosing spondylitis. Using its own MiXCR run on the 5' RACE reads, TCRdb lists one record per CDR3 protein. The repertoire holds roughly 400,000 distinct CDR3 sequences, with approximately 20% as singletons. Input material: blood, either unsorted or a sorted T cell fraction (not recorded which). These receptors were obtained from a male donor with ankylosing spondylitis. The CDR3 runs from the conserved cysteine through the conserved F or W. D genes are given only for firm matches. For some rows the clone size is stated as once, few or many, or as a class when expanded; others skip it.

d_gene | abundance | j_gene | v_gene | CDR3nt | CDR3aa
- | - | TRBJ2-4 | TRBV4-1 | TGCGCCAGCAGCCAAGATTCTTGGGGCATTCAGTACTTC | CASSQDSWGIQYF
TRBD1 | - | TRBJ2-7 | TRBV6-1 | TGTGCCAGCACCGGCCGGGACAGGGACTCCTACGAGCAGTACTTC | CASTGRDRDSYEQYF
TRBD1 | - | TRBJ1-5 | TRBV19 | TGTGCCAGTAGTCTCGGGACAGTTCTTAGCAATCAGCCCCAGCATTTT | CASSLGTVLSNQPQHF
TRBD1 | few | TRBJ1-6 | TRBV6-5 | TGTGCCAGCAGTTCCGGGACAGGGAGATCACCCCTCCACTTT | CASSSGTGRSPLHF
TRBD2 | few | TRBJ2-2 | TRBV5-1 | TGCGCCAGCACAAGACTAGCGGGAGGAGGGACCGGGGAGCTGTTTTTT | CASTRLAGGGTGELFF
TRBD2 | - | TRBJ2-5 | TRBV27 | TGTGCCAGCAGTAGAGGCGAAGGGGAGGGGGAGACCCAGTACTTC | CASSRGEGEGETQYF
- | - | TRBJ1-5 | TRBV20-1 | TGCAGTGCTAGCCGGGGGCGAGAGCGTCAGCCCCAGCATTTT | CSASRGRERQPQHF
- | - | TRBJ2-7 | TRBV5-1 | TGCGCCAGCAGCTTGGCTGCAGGTGACTCCTACGAGCAGTACTTC | CASSLAAGDSYEQYF
- | - | TRBJ2-3 | TRBV28 | TGTGCCAGCAGTTCGAGAGGTGGCACAGATACGCAGTATTTT | CASSSRGGTDTQYF
- | - | TRBJ1-6 | TRBV5-1 | TGCGCCAGCAGCTTGGTGGGACTGGCCCATTCACCCCTCCACTTT | CASSLVGLAHSPLHF
- | few | TRBJ2-3 | TRBV7-8 | TGTGCCAGCAGCTTAATGGGAGGAAACACAGATACGCAGTATTTT | CASSLMGGNTDTQYF
- | few | TRBJ2-3 | TRBV28 | TGTGCCAGCAGTTTATTAGCCCCGGATACGCAGTATTTT | CASSLLAPDTQYF
- | - | TRBJ2-3 | TRBV13 | TGTGCCAGCAGGCTTAGGCTTGGTAGCACAGATACGCAGTATTTT | CASRLRLGSTDTQYF
TRBD1 | - | TRBJ2-4 | TRBV28 | TGTGCCAGCAGAAGAGACAGGGGGCAATACATTCAGTACTTC | CASRRDRGQYIQYF
TRBD2 | - | TRBJ2-2 | TRBV20-1 | TGCAGTGCTGCGGGACTAGCGGGGACCGGGGAGCTGTTTTTT | CSAAGLAGTGELFF
TRBD2 | - | TRBJ2-4 | TRBV7-9 | TGTGCCAGCAGCTTAGAGTTAGCGGGAGTGATAAACATTCAGTACTTC | CASSLELAGVINIQYF
TRBD1 | many | TRBJ2-7 | TRBV12-3/TRBV12-4 | TGTGCCAGCAGTTCCTCGGGGACAGCCAGCTACGAGCAGTACTTC | CASSSSGTASYEQYF
TRBD2 | - | TRBJ2-4 | TRBV11-2 | TGTGCCAGCAGCTTAGAAGGCGGGAGGTTAGCCAAAAACATTCAGTACTTC | CASSLEGGRLAKNIQYF
- | once | TRBJ2-7 | TRBV3-1 | TGTGCCAGCAGCCAAGGTCCTACCAGCTACGAGCAGTACTTC | CASSQGPTSYEQYF
TRBD2 | - | TRBJ2-7 | TRBV6-1 | TGTGCCAGCAGTGCCAGCGGGAGTACCCCCTACGAGCAGTACTTC | CASSASGSTPYEQYF
- | - | TRBJ2-7 | TRBV3-1 | TGTGCCAGCAGCCAAGGGAATCGCTACGAGCAGTACTTC | CASSQGNRYEQYF
TRBD2 | - | TRBJ2-1 | TRBV18 | TGTGCCAGCTCACCACCCGGACTAGCCCATGAGCAGTTCTTC | CASSPPGLAHEQFF
- | - | TRBJ2-7 | TRBV4-1 | TGCGCCAGCAGCCAAGATCGCCCAGGGGTGGCGCGGGAGCAGTACTTC | CASSQDRPGVAREQYF
TRBD1 | - | TRBJ1-6 | TRBV3-1 | TGTGCCAGCAGCCTTAGACAGGGGGAAGGATCACCCCTCCACTTT | CASSLRQGEGSPLHF
- | - | TRBJ1-5 | TRBV12-3/TRBV12-4 | TGTGCCACCGCGTCGGTGGGGAGACAGCCCCAGCATTTT | CATASVGRQPQHF
- | once | TRBJ1-5 | TRBV20-1 | TGCAGTGCTAGAGGAGCCTTTCCGGGCAATCAGCCCCAGCATTTT | CSARGAFPGNQPQHF